This T cell receptor beta chain was sequenced during a study of T cells in women clearing cervical HPV infection. Across the whole study: Only a few women had HLA typing results available.

The protocol was immunoSEQ multiplex PCR, while the TCRdb copy is restricted to in-frame clones and leaves out a portion. The listing contains roughly 30,000 clones. The CDR3 spans 14 residues. Germline values: CDR1 GTSNPN, CDR2 SVGIG (reference sequence). As for this clone: The CDR3 end falls 3 residues outside the read, so it is completed with the germline J gene.

The V and J genes are TRBV30 and TRBJ2-2, with TRBD1 matching over 7 bases. The TCR sequence derives from a woman between 18 and 75 years old with a cervical HPV16 infection that either progressed to CIN3+ or cleared (not recorded which). Sequenced material: blood buffy coat. Partial CDR3 DNA: TGTGCCTGGAGTGGGACAGGCCGTAATGAAAAG. Translating it yields CAWSGTGRNEK. The full-length CDR3 reads as CAWSGTGRNEKLFF.